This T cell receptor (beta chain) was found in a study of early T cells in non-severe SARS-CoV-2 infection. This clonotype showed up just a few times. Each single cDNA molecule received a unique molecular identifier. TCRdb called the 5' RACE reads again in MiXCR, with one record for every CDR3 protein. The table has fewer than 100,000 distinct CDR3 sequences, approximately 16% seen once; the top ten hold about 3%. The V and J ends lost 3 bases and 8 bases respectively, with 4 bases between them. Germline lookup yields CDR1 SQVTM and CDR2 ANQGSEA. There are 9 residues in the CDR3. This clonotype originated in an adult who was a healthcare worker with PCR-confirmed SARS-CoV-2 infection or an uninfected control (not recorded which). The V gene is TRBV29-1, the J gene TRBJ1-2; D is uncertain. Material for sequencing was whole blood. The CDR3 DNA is TGCAGCGTTGAGGGGGGCTACACCTTC. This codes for CSVEGGYTF. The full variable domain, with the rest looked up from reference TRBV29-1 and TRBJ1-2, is SAVISQKPSRDICQRGTSLTIQCQVDSQVTMMFWYRQQPGQSLTLIATANQGSEATYESGFVIDKFPISRPNLTFSTLTVSNMSPEDSSIYLCSVEGGYTFGSGTRLTVV.